This is a list of T cell receptor beta chains from one sample in a study of tumor and adjacent non-tumor tissue in lung cancer. TCRdb itself ran the multiplex PCR reads through MiXCR, one entry per CDR3 protein. The sample contains tens of thousands of distinct CDR3 sequences, roughly 75% of which appear only once. The sample consisted of distant non-tumor lung tissue. Source of these receptors: a woman aged 50 to 60 with non-small cell lung cancer. CDR3s include the opening cysteine and the closing phenylalanine or tryptophan. A D gene is named only where the DNA matches it firmly. Size tells how often a clone was seen (once, few, many) or the class of an expanded clone, and some rows leave it out.

clone size	V gene	J gene	D gene	CDR3 protein	CDR3 DNA
once	TRBV11-1	TRBJ2-3	TRBD2	CASSLAVQDGRATDTQYF	TGTGCCAGCAGTTTAGCGGTTCAGGACGGGAGGGCCACAGATACGCAGTATTTT
-	TRBV4-2	TRBJ2-7	-	CASSQVRSSYEQYF	TGTGCCAGCAGCCAAGTCAGGAGCTCCTACGAGCAGTACTTC
-	TRBV11-2	TRBJ2-6	-	CASSLDGLANSGANVLTF	TGTGCCAGTAGCTTAGATGGGCTGGCAAACTCTGGGGCCAACGTCTTGACTTTC
many	TRBV6-2/TRBV6-3	TRBJ2-7	-	CASGLTSYEQYF	TGTGCCAGCGGGTTGACATCCTACGAGCAGTACTTC
-	TRBV11-2	TRBJ2-7	TRBD1	CASSLGTGRTYKRYF	TGTGCCAGCAGCTTGGGGACAGGCCGGACCTACAAGCGGTACTTC
-	TRBV12-3/TRBV12-4	TRBJ2-1	-	CVSSSRAHNEQFF	TGTGTCAGCAGTTCTCGGGCACACAATGAGCAGTTTTTC
many	TRBV12-3/TRBV12-4	TRBJ1-1	-	CASSWQEHTEAFF	TGTGCCAGCAGTTGGCAGGAGCACACTGAAGCTTTCTTT
-	TRBV28	TRBJ2-7	-	CVSSLPFLEQYF	TGTGTCAGCAGTTTACCCTTCCTCGAGCAGTACTTC
-	TRBV6-6	TRBJ1-2	-	CASSYSKRSNYGYTF	TGTGCCAGCAGCTACTCGAAAAGGTCGAACTATGGCTACACCTTC
many	TRBV6-5	TRBJ1-2	-	CASSYVSGLDGYTF	TGTGCCAGCAGTTACGTGTCAGGGTTGGATGGCTACACCTTC
-	TRBV20-1	TRBJ2-1	-	CSARDRGFTGYNEQFF	TGCAGTGCTAGAGATCGTGGCTTTACCGGCTACAATGAACAGTTCTTC
many	TRBV5-5	TRBJ1-3	TRBD1	CASSLPRTGYSGNTIYF	TGTGCCAGCAGCTTGCCCCGGACAGGCTACTCTGGAAACACCATATATTTT
-	TRBV28	TRBJ1-4	-	CTSNPPRGKLLF	TGTACCAGCAATCCGCCCAGAGGAAAACTGTTATTT
-	TRBV11-2	TRBJ1-2	-	CTSSLGGVGGYTF	TGTACAAGCAGCTTAGGCGGAGTTGGTGGCTACACCTTC
-	TRBV20-1	TRBJ1-2	-	CSALRPDYDYTF	TGCAGTGCTTTACGCCCGGACTATGACTACACCTTC
many	TRBV6-1	TRBJ1-5	-	CASRSTNNQPQHF	TGTGCCAGCAGATCGACCAACAATCAGCCCCAGCATTTT
-	TRBV4-1	TRBJ2-2	-	CADSQHDRSGELFF	TGCGCCGACAGTCAACACGACAGGTCCGGGGAGCTGTTTTTT